Listed below are T cell receptor beta chains from one sample, sequenced in a study of cytomegalovirus exposure and HLA in healthy donors. Method: immunoSEQ multiplex PCR; TCRdb's copy keeps in-frame clones and lacks some. The sample contains about 91,000 clones, 90% of which appear only once. Sequencing was performed on PBMCs. These receptors were obtained from a man between 18 and 29 years old in good health and CMV-seronegative. The CDR3 runs from the conserved cysteine through the conserved F or W. A D gene is named only where the DNA matches it firmly. The size field is filled for only some rows; it gives once, few, many or a size class.

v_call	clone_size	d_call	j_call	cdr3_nt	cdr3_aa
TRBV7-2	once	NA	TRBJ1-5	TGTGCCAGCAGCTTACAGGGAGGGAATAGCAATCAGCCCCAGCATTTT	CASSLQGGNSNQPQHF
TRBV7-2	NA	TRBD1	TRBJ2-7	TGTGCCAGCAGCTCGAGACAGGGCAACTACGAGCAGTACTTC	CASSSRQGNYEQYF
TRBV30	NA	TRBD1	TRBJ1-4	TGCGCCTGGAGTGTACCGGGACAGGGGTATAATGAAAAACTGTTTTTT	CAWSVPGQGYNEKLFF
TRBV29-1	NA	NA	TRBJ2-7	TGCAGCGCTACCTTGGAGGGAGAGCAGTACTTC	CSATLEGEQYF
TRBV20-1	NA	NA	TRBJ2-1	TGCAGTGCTAGTCACAACAATGAGCAGTTCTTC	CSASHNNEQFF
TRBV30	NA	NA	TRBJ1-1	TGTGCCTGGAGTGTACTTTACAGTAAAAAGAACACTGAAGCTTTCTTT	CAWSVLYSKKNTEAFF
TRBV6-5	NA	NA	TRBJ2-3	TGTGCCAGCCGCGTGCTGGGCACAGATACGCAGTATTTT	CASRVLGTDTQYF
TRBV19	NA	NA	TRBJ2-1	TGTGCCAGTATATGGGGCCATGAGCAGTTCTTC	CASIWGHEQFF
TRBV9	NA	NA	TRBJ2-1	TGTGCCAGCAGCGTCGCCGGGAATTCAATGAGCCCTGAGCAGTTCTTC	CASSVAGNSMSPEQFF
TRBV28	NA	NA	TRBJ2-2	TGTGCCAGCAGTTTTAGCGGTGGGGAGGTGACCGGGGAGCTGTTTTTT	CASSFSGGEVTGELFF
TRBV28	NA	NA	TRBJ1-2	TGTGCCAGCAGTCCGACAGGAGCTAACTATGGCTACACCTTC	CASSPTGANYGYTF
TRBV30	NA	TRBD2	TRBJ2-2	TGTGCCTGGAGTACTAGCGGGAGGGTAGTAGGCGGGGAGCTGTTTTTT	CAWSTSGRVVGGELFF
TRBV4-1	once	NA	TRBJ1-2	TGCGCCAGCAGCCAAGAGCAAAGTATCGGGCAGGGGCCCTTC	CASSQEQSIGQGPF
TRBV4-1	NA	TRBD1	TRBJ1-1	TGCGCCAGCAGCCATGGGGACAGGCATGAAGCTTTCTTT	CASSHGDRHEAFF
TRBV5-4	NA	TRBD1	TRBJ2-1	TGTGCCAGCAGCCTATTAGGACAGGCGACCTACAATGAGCAGTTCTTC	CASSLLGQATYNEQFF
TRBV9	NA	TRBD1	TRBJ2-1	TGTGCCAGCAACGGTGACAGGGGTCAGAGCTCCTACAATGAGCAGTTCTTC	CASNGDRGQSSYNEQFF
TRBV15	NA	NA	TRBJ2-3	TGTGCCACCAGCGGTCGAACAGGGTTTGTTTCCCTAGATACGCAGTATTTT	CATSGRTGFVSLDTQYF
TRBV28	NA	NA	TRBJ1-3	TGTGTCAGCAAGGAGCCTGGAAACACCATATATTTT	CVSKEPGNTIYF
TRBV11-2	NA	TRBD2	TRBJ2-7	TGTGCCAGCAGCTACCTTACAGCGGGAGGGGGGGATGAGCAGTACTTC	CASSYLTAGGGDEQYF
TRBV7-2	NA	NA	TRBJ1-2	TGTGCCAGCAGCCACCAGCCAGGGTTACGGGACTATGGCTACACCTTC	CASSHQPGLRDYGYTF
TRBV28	NA	NA	TRBJ2-3	TGTGCCAGCAGTTTCCCCTCTCAGGGGCGGATGGGGACAGATACGCAGTATTTT	CASSFPSQGRMGTDTQYF
TRBV7-9	NA	TRBD1	TRBJ1-1	TGTGCCAGCAGCTTAGCGAGTGGGACAGGGGGCGCCGAAGCTTTCTTT	CASSLASGTGGAEAFF
TRBV29-1	NA	NA	TRBJ1-1	TGCAGCGTTGAAAACTTTCCCGGGACTGAAGCTTTCTTT	CSVENFPGTEAFF
TRBV7-8	NA	TRBD2	TRBJ2-1	TGTGCCAGCAGCGTCAGACTAGCGGGAGTAGGACGGGAGCAGTTCTTC	CASSVRLAGVGREQFF
TRBV4-3	NA	NA	TRBJ2-7	TGCGCCAGCAGCCAGCAGACTACGCCCTCCTACGAGCAGTACTTC	CASSQQTTPSYEQYF
TRBV7-2	NA	TRBD1	TRBJ1-5	TGTGCCAGCAGCTTAGCCCGACAGGGGGTCGTTCAGCCCCAGCATTTT	CASSLARQGVVQPQHF
TRBV5-5	NA	TRBD2	TRBJ2-1	TGTGCCAGCAGCTTGTTGTCTAGCGGGAGGGTGGGGAATGAGCAGTTCTTC	CASSLLSSGRVGNEQFF
TRBV7-3	NA	TRBD1	TRBJ1-1	TGTGCCAGCAGCCCGCGACAGGGACTGAACACTGAAGCTTTCTTT	CASSPRQGLNTEAFF
TRBV7-2	NA	NA	TRBJ1-1	TGTGCCAGCAGCTTAGCGTCTACCACTGAAGCTTTCTTT	CASSLASTTEAFF
TRBV9	NA	TRBD2	TRBJ2-1	TGTGCCAGCAGCACCCGGACTAGTGTTGGCAATGAGCAGTTCTTC	CASSTRTSVGNEQFF
TRBV2	NA	TRBD1	TRBJ2-1	TGTGCCAGCTTCTACAGGGGGCTGTTTAGTGGCGATGAGCAGTTCTTC	CASFYRGLFSGDEQFF
TRBV7-3	NA	TRBD2	TRBJ2-7	TGTGCCAGCAGCTCGAAAGCACCGGGGACTAGCGGGAGGGGATGGAACGAGCAGTACTTC	CASSSKAPGTSGRGWNEQYF
TRBV5-4	NA	NA	TRBJ1-6	TGTGCCAGCAGCTTGGAGCCGGGACTCCTTAATTCACCCCTCCACTTT	CASSLEPGLLNSPLHF
TRBV6-1	NA	NA	TRBJ2-7	TGTGCCAGCAGAAGAGCTAGTTTCTACGAGCAGTACTTC	CASRRASFYEQYF
TRBV7-2	NA	TRBD2	TRBJ2-7	TGTGCCAGCAGCTTAGACAGGACTAGCGGGAGCTACGAGCAGTACTTC	CASSLDRTSGSYEQYF
TRBV6-6	once	NA	TRBJ1-1	TGTGCCAGCGGGCGAGGGCGGCAAACTGAGGCTTTCTTT	CASGRGRQTEAFF
TRBV18	NA	NA	TRBJ1-1	TGTGCCAGCTCACCGGCGCGGGAAAGGCTCATGAACACTGAAGCTTTCTTT	CASSPARERLMNTEAFF
TRBV30	NA	TRBD1	TRBJ1-2	TGTGCCTGGAGTCCCTATAGGACAGGGGATGGCTACACCTTC	CAWSPYRTGDGYTF
TRBV15	NA	TRBD1	TRBJ2-1	TGTGCCACCAGCAGAGATAGGGGGACAGGGCTTGAGCAGTTCTTC	CATSRDRGTGLEQFF
TRBV11-2	NA	NA	TRBJ1-1	TGTGCCAGCAGCTTAGCTGGGGGAGGGGGCACTGAAGCTTTCTTT	CASSLAGGGGTEAFF
TRBV30	NA	NA	TRBJ1-5	TGTGCCTGGAGTTATGGTTCGGACAATGATCAGCCCCAGCATTTT	CAWSYGSDNDQPQHF
TRBV27	NA	NA	TRBJ2-7	TGTGCCACCGCCCCCGGGTTTCCCAGCTCCTACGAGCAGTACTTC	CATAPGFPSSYEQYF
TRBV4-2	NA	NA	TRBJ2-2	TGTGCCAGCAGCCAAGACCCTAGCGCCGGGGAGCTGTTTTTT	CASSQDPSAGELFF
TRBV4-1	NA	TRBD1	TRBJ1-1	TGCGCCAGCAGCCCGACAGGGTTAGGCACTGAAGCTTTCTTT	CASSPTGLGTEAFF
TRBV19	NA	NA	TRBJ1-5	TGTGCCAGTAACCGTAGCCCTAATAGCAATCAGCCCCAGCATTTT	CASNRSPNSNQPQHF
TRBV6-5	NA	NA	TRBJ2-7	TGTGCCAGCAGACATACAGGGTTTTCCTACGAGCAGTACTTC	CASRHTGFSYEQYF
TRBV6-5	NA	TRBD1	TRBJ1-2	TGTGCCAGCAGCCGGGACAGGGACACCTATGGCTACACCTTC	CASSRDRDTYGYTF
TRBV10-1	NA	TRBD2	TRBJ2-2	TGCGCCAGCAGGCACCTCCCGGGGGCTAGCGGGAGAATGAACACCGGGGAGCTGTTTTTT	CASRHLPGASGRMNTGELFF
TRBV5-1	NA	NA	TRBJ2-7	TGCGCCAGCAGCTTGGGGGCCGGAATCTACGAGCAGTACTTC	CASSLGAGIYEQYF
TRBV6-5	NA	NA	TRBJ1-3	TGTGCCAGCAGCCCGGCACGGGATCCTGGAAACACCATATATTTT	CASSPARDPGNTIYF
TRBV28	NA	NA	TRBJ1-1	TGTGCCAGCAGTTCTTCTCCGAACACTGAAGCTTTCTTT	CASSSSPNTEAFF
TRBV5-4	once	NA	TRBJ2-1	TGTGCCAGCAGCTCGCGACTAGTTCTTGGTGGCAATGAGCAGTTCTTC	CASSSRLVLGGNEQFF